This passage covers 14 T cell receptor beta chains from one sample sequenced in a study of tumor-infiltrating lymphocytes in localized non-small cell lung cancer. Method: immunoSEQ multiplex PCR; TCRdb's copy keeps in-frame clones and lacks some. The repertoire has about 6,900 clones, around 74% of them found once; the top ten carry around 12%. Sequenced sample: lung tumor tissue. The origin of the receptors is a human donor with non-small cell lung cancer.

This chain links TRBV30 with TRBJ1-5; a possible D gene is TRBD1 (6 bases). The CDR3 runs 13 residues. The V end lost 6 bases, the J end lost 4 bases, and 13 bases lay between the germline ends. Germline CDR1 and CDR2: GTSNPN and SVGIG (reference sequence). CDR3 nucleotide sequence: TGTGCCTGCAACCGGGACAAAAATCAGCCCCAGCATTTT. Translating it yields CACNRDKNQPQHF.

The gene calls are TRBV7-9 and TRBJ2-7; D might be TRBD1 (5 bases). Trimming pared 1 base from V and 5 bases from J, leaving 12 bases between. This CDR3 is 14 amino acids long. The V gene's germline CDR1 is SEHNR and CDR2 FQNEAQ (reference sequence). In DNA form, the CDR3 reads TGTGCCAGCAGCTTAGTAGGGGTCGTGGACGAGCAGTACTTC. Its protein product is CASSLVGVVDEQYF.

The chain is built from TRBV6-5 and TRBJ1-1, with TRBD1 identical over 7 bases. Trimming removed 5 bases from V and 4 bases from J; junction bases left unmatched: 4. Germline values: CDR1 MNHEY, CDR2 SVGAGI. This CDR3 has 13 residues. CDR3 DNA sequence: TGTGCCAGCAGTCCGACAGGGCCCACTGAAGCTTTCTTT. The encoded protein is CASSPTGPTEAFF.

The rearrangement uses TRBV5-1 and TRBJ1-6, with D possibly TRBD1 on 5 matching bases. V was cut by 1 base and J by 5 bases, with 13 bases left in between. This CDR3 spans 16 amino acids. The germline V gene has CDR1 SGHRS and CDR2 YFSETQ. This CDR3 is CASSLMGVADNSPLHF. As DNA, the CDR3 is TGCGCCAGCAGCTTGATGGGGGTCGCCGATAATTCACCCCTCCACTTT.

This sequence joins TRBV4-1 and TRBJ1-2, with 8 bases fitting TRBD1. Trimming removed 4 bases from V and 4 bases from J; junction bases left unmatched: 17. The germline CDR1 and CDR2 sequences are MGHRA and YSYEKL. The CDR3 is 18 residues long. The CDR3 spells CASSPARQGWDVIYGYTF. CDR3 bases: TGCGCCAGCAGCCCCGCTAGACAGGGGTGGGACGTGATCTATGGCTACACCTTC.

In DNA form, the CDR3 reads TGTGCCAGCAGTTTAGAAGGTTACTACGAGCAGTACTTC. Amino acid sequence: CASSLEGYYEQYF. The chain employs TRBV27 and TRBJ2-7, with D unresolved. Trimming shortened V by 2 bases and J by 3 bases, and 8 bases separated the two germline ends. The V gene's germline CDR1 is MNHEY and CDR2 SMNVEV (reference sequence). CDR3 length equals 13 residues.

The J gene is TRBJ2-5, the V gene TRBV7-7, with no clear D. Trimming stripped 3 bases from V and 2 bases from J, with 7 bases between. This CDR3 is 13 amino acids long. Germline V gene lookup returns CDR1 SSHAT and CDR2 FNYEAQ (reference sequence). CDR3 DNA sequence: TGTGCCAGCAGCTTTGGGCGTCAAGAGACCCAGTACTTC. This gives the protein CASSFGRQETQYF. Full variable domain (missing parts from reference TRBV7-7 and TRBJ2-5): GAGVSQSPRYKVTKRGQDVTLRCDPISSHATLYWYQQALGQGPEFLTYFNYEAQPDKSGLPSDRFSAERPEGSISTLTIQRTEQRDSAMYRCASSFGRQETQYFGPGTRLLVL.

This chain joins TRBV6-5 and TRBJ2-7; D is uncertain. V was pared by 6 bases and J by 2 bases, with 14 bases between. Per the germline V gene, CDR1 is MNHEY and CDR2 is SVGAGI. The CDR3 consists of 14 residues. The CDR3 reads CASSRPSGAYEQYF. CDR3 coding DNA: TGTGCCAGCAGCCGGCCGTCAGGCGCCTACGAGCAGTACTTC.

This chain joins TRBV15 and TRBJ2-6; D not certain. Trimming removed 0 bases from V and 1 base from J, with 4 bases in between. Germline CDR1 and CDR2: LNHNV and YYDKDF (reference sequence). The CDR3 covers 15 residues. This CDR3 reads CATSRDASGANVLTF. The DNA for the CDR3 is TGTGCCACCAGCAGAGATGCGTCTGGGGCCAACGTCCTGACTTTC.

The CDR3 region is CSVDDTVPDNYGYTF. The CDR3 nucleotides read TGCAGCGTTGATGATACAGTCCCCGATAACTATGGCTACACCTTC. The chain carries TRBV29-1 and TRBJ1-2; unclear D gene. The germline V gene encodes CDR1 SQVTM and CDR2 ANQGSEA. CDR3 length: 15 residues. Trimming cost V 3 bases and J 1 base, with 15 bases left between them.

This clone was picked up a small number of times. The V and J genes are TRBV6-5 and TRBJ1-2, with D hard to call. Germline V lookup: CDR1 MNHEY, CDR2 SVGAGI. The CDR3 is 15 residues long. Trimming took 5 bases from V and 5 from J, leaving 18 bases between them. The CDR3 reads CASSTPRSRGYGYTF. The CDR3 region has the DNA TGTGCCAGCAGTACTCCCCGATCCCGTGGGTATGGCTACACCTTC.

This clone was observed a few times. The chain is built from TRBV6-5 and TRBJ2-2; D may be TRBD2 (5 bases). In germline, CDR1 is MNHEY, CDR2 SVGAGI. This CDR3 has 15 residues. Trimming cost V 0 bases and J 4 bases, with 9 bases left between them. The CDR3 DNA follows: TGTGCCAGCAGTTACTCCAACCGGGGCACCGGGGAGCTGTTTTTT. Its translation: CASSYSNRGTGELFF.

The sample holds a few counts of this clone. The CDR3 region has the DNA TGTGCCAGCAGCCACACTAGCGGGGGGTTAGATACGCAGTATTTT. Its translation: CASSHTSGGLDTQYF. The chain combines TRBV13 with TRBJ2-3, with 12 nucleotides matching TRBD2. J was trimmed by 5 bases and V by 5 bases; bases with no gene match: 5. Germline CDR1 reads PRHDT; CDR2 reads FYEKMQ (reference sequence). The CDR3 loop spans 15 amino acids. Full variable domain (remainder filled in from reference TRBV13 and TRBJ2-3): AAGVIQSPRHLIKEKRETATLKCYPIPRHDTVYWYQQGPGQDPQFLISFYEKMQSDKGSIPDRFSAQQFSDYHSELNMSSLELGDSALYFCASSHTSGGLDTQYFGPGTRLTVL.

V and J are TRBV7-9 and TRBJ1-6, with a possible D match to TRBD1 (6 bases). From germline, CDR1 is SEHNR and CDR2 FQNEAQ (reference sequence). Trimming removed 5 bases from V and 10 bases from J, with 12 bases in between. This CDR3 is 13 amino acids long. CDR3 sequence reads: CASSVTGSSPLHF. The CDR3 bases are TGTGCCAGCAGCGTAACAGGGTCCTCACCCCTCCACTTT.